This section outlines one T cell receptor beta chain sequence together with its context. Its antigen is currently unknown. This sample is drawn from a study of vaccination effects on CD4 cells after COVID-19. Background on the study: Two-dose BNT162b2 or mRNA-1273 vaccination was given to participants. At 16 days and at one week before vaccination, samples were given by two convalescent patients.

The germline CDR1 and CDR2 sequences are LGHDT and YNNKEL (reference sequence). The ends were cut back, 2 bases at V and 6 bases at J, with 8 bases in the middle. The CDR3 covers 12 residues. Antigen-specific CD4+ T cells were expanded with viral peptide pools in the ViraFEST assay before sequencing. Isolation of CD4+ T cells took place after 10 days of culture. Infection dated between March and December 2020, before the Alpha, Beta and Delta variants reached the United States. Wells each received 2.2 million or so PBMC, cultured with 10 IU/ml IL-2 and about 10 ug/ml peptides. A half-volume exchange with IL-2 medium occurred on days 3 and 7. The repertoire was sequenced with immunoSEQ multiplex PCR; TCRdb's copy has only in-frame clones and lacks some. The profile shows around 40,000 clones, 60% to 75% of them singletons.

The gene calls are TRBV3-1 (or the pseudogene TRBV3-2) and TRBJ2-7, with D tentatively TRBD2 (5 bases). The specimen comprised CD4+ T cells from PBMCs cultured with a peptide pool, sampled before COVID-19 vaccination. The source is a human donor who had a prior SARS-CoV-2 infection. The CDR3 sequence is CASSQPRGEQYF. The CDR3 nucleotides read TGTGCCAGCAGCCAACCACGGGGCGAGCAGTACTTC.